This TCR beta chain was recorded in a study of cytomegalovirus exposure and HLA in healthy donors. The overall study: Early on, a data release was issued that held 80 million or so unique TCRs from HLA-typed donors.

With respect to this clone: Antigen: not known.

Researchers ran the PCR with 60 Vbeta and 13 Jbeta primers. Generated by immunoSEQ multiplex PCR, the TCRdb table keeps only in-frame clones and is missing some. The sample contains approximately 110,000 clones, roughly 79% of which appear only once. Study outcomes and limitations: Investigators reported some 150 TCR beta chains as tied to cytomegalovirus. Researchers reportedly found TCR beta sequences accurately predicted most subjects' HLA-A and HLA-B alleles.

CDR1 SGHDT and CDR2 YYEEEE come from the germline V gene. J lost 4 bases, V lost 4 bases, and 6 bases had no gene match. The CDR3 extends over 14 amino acids. This TCR was sampled from a woman between 50 and 59 years old in good health and CMV-seropositive. The sequencing sample was made of PBMCs. The chain couples TRBV5-6 to TRBJ2-7, with 9 bases that match TRBD1. CDR3 nucleotide sequence: TGTGCCAGCAGCCCCAGACAGGGGGGATACGAGCAGTACTTC. This encodes CASSPRQGGYEQYF.